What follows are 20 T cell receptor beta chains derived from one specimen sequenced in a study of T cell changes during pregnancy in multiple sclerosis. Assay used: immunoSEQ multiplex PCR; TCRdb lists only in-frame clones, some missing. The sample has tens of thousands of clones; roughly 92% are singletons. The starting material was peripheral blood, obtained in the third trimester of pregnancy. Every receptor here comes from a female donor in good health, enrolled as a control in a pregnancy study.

CDR3 DNA sequence: TGCAGCGTTGAACTGGGGCAGGGGCAATTAGGTGGCTACACCTTC. Amino acids: CSVELGQGQLGGYTF. The rearrangement links TRBV29-1 to TRBJ1-2, with D perhaps TRBD1 (6 bases). This CDR3 spans 15 amino acids. V was trimmed by 2 bases and J by 7 bases, leaving 20 bases between them. Looked up from germline, CDR1 is SQVTM and CDR2 is ANQGSEA.

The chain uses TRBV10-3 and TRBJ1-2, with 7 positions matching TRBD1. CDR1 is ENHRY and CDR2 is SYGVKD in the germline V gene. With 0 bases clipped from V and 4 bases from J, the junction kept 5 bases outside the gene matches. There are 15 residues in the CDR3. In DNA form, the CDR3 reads TGTGCCATCAGTGAGTCGCCGGGGACAGTCTATGGCTACACCTTC. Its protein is CAISESPGTVYGYTF.

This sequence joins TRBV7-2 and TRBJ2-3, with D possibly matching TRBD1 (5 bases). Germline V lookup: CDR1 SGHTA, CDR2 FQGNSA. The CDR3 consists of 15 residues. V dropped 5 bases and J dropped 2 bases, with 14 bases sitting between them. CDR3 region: CASSLTRVNTDTQYF. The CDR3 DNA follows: TGTGCCAGCAGCCTGACCAGGGTCAACACAGATACGCAGTATTTT.

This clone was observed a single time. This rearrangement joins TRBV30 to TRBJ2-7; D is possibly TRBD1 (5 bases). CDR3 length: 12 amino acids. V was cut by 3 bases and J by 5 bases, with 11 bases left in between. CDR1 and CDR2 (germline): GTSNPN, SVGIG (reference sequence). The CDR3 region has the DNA TGTGCCTGGAGCGGCAGGGCCCACGAGCAGTACTTC. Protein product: CAWSGRAHEQYF.

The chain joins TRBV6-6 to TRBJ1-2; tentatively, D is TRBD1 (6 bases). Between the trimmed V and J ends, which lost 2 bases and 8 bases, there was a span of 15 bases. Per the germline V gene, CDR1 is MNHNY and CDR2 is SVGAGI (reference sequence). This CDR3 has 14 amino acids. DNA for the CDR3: TGTGCCAGCAGTTACGGGGACATGTACGGAGGCTACACCTTC. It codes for CASSYGDMYGGYTF.

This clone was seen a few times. The CDR3 reads CASSLGGQPFFGYTF. In DNA, the CDR3 is TGTGCCAGCAGCTTAGGCGGGCAGCCATTCTTTGGCTACACCTTC. The V call is TRBV11-2, the J call TRBJ1-2; D remains unclear. The germline CDR1 and CDR2 sequences are SGHAT and FQNNGV. The CDR3 runs 15 residues. The V end lost 1 base, the J end lost 7 bases, and 16 bases lay between the germline ends.

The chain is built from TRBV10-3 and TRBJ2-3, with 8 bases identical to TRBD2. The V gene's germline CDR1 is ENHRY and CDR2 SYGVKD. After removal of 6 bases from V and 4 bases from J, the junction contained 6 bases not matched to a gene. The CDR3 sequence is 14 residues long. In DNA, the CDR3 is TGTGCCATCAGGGACGGGACTAGTTCAGATACGCAGTATTTT. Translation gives CAIRDGTSSDTQYF.

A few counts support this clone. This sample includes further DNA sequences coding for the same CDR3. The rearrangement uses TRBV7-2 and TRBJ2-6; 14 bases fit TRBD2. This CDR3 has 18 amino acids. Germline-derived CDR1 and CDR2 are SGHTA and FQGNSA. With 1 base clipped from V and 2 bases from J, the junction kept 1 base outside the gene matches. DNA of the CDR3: TGTGCCAGCAGCTTAGGACTAGCGGGAGGGGCTGGGGCCAACGTCCTGACTTTC. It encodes CASSLGLAGGAGANVLTF.

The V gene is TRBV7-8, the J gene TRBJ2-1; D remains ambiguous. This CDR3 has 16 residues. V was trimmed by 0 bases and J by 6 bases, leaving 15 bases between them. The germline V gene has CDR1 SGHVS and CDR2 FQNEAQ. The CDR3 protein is CASSLALQYLGNEQFF. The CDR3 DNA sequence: TGTGCCAGCAGCTTAGCTCTTCAGTACCTAGGCAATGAGCAGTTCTTC.

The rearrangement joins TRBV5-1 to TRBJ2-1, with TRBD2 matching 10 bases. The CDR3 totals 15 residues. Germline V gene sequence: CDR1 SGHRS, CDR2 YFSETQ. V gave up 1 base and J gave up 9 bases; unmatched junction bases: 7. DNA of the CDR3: TGCGCCAGCAGCTTGCGAGCGGGAGGGCCTGGTGAGCAGTTCTTC. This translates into CASSLRAGGPGEQFF.

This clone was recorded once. CDR3 loop: CATSREGGLVADTQYF. CDR3 coding DNA: TGTGCCACCAGCAGAGAGGGGGGGCTAGTCGCAGATACGCAGTATTTT. This sequence joins TRBV15 and TRBJ2-3; a weak D match, TRBD2 (7 bases). CDR3 size: 16 residues. V dropped 0 bases and J dropped 4 bases, with 14 bases sitting between them. Germline values: CDR1 LNHNV, CDR2 YYDKDF (reference sequence). Supplemented by reference TRBV15 and TRBJ2-3, the full variable domain reads DAMVIQNPRYQVTQFGKPVTLSCSQTLNHNVMYWYQQKSSQAPKLLFHYYDKDFNNEADTPDNFQSRRPNTSFCFLDIRSPGLGDTAMYLCATSREGGLVADTQYFGPGTRLTVL.

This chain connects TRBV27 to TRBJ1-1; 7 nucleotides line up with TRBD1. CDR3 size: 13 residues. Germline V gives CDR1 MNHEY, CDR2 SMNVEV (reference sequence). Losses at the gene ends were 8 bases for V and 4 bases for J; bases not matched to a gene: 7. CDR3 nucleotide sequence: TGTGCCAGCCGACAGGGTGGCCGCACTGAAGCTTTCTTT. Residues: CASRQGGRTEAFF.

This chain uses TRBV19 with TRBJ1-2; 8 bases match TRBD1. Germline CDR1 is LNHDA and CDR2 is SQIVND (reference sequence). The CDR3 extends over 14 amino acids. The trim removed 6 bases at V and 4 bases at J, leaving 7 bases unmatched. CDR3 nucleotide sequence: TGTGCCAGTAGCCAGGACAGGGCGAGCTATGGCTACACCTTC. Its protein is CASSQDRASYGYTF.

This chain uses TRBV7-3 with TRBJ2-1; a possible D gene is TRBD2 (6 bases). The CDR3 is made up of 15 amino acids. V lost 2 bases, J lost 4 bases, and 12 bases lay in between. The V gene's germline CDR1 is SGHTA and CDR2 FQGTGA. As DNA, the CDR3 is TGTGCCAGCAGCTTAGCGGGACGGATTTACAATGAGCAGTTCTTC. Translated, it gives CASSLAGRIYNEQFF.

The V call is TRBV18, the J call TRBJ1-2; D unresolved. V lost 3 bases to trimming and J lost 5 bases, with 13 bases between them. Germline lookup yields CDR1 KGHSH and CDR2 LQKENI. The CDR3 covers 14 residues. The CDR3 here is CASSPDGGSYGYTF. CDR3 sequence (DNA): TGTGCCAGCTCACCGGACGGAGGATCTTATGGCTACACCTTC.

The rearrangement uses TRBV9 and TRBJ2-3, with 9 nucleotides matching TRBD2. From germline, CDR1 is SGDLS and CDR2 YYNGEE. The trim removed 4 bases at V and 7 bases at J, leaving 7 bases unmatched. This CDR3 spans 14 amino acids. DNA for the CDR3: TGTGCCAGCAGCATTCCCGCGGGGGGGAATACGCAGTATTTT. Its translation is CASSIPAGGNTQYF.

This chain's CDR3 is CATSRGQYNSPLHF. CDR3 DNA sequence: TGTGCCACCAGCAGAGGACAGTATAATTCACCCCTCCACTTT. This chain uses TRBV15 with TRBJ1-6, with D perhaps TRBD1 (5 bases). The length of the CDR3 is 14 residues. Germline-derived CDR1 and CDR2 are LNHNV and YYDKDF (reference sequence). Between the trimmed V and J ends, which lost 1 base and 4 bases, there was a span of 5 bases.

CDR3 DNA sequence: TGTGCCAGCAGCCAAGAACCGGGGGGCTATGGCTACACCTTC. Translating it yields CASSQEPGGYGYTF. The J gene is TRBJ1-2, the V gene TRBV14; maybe TRBD1 (5 bases). Germline V gene sequence: CDR1 SGHDN, CDR2 FVKESK. V lost 0 bases to trimming and J lost 4 bases, with 9 bases between them. This CDR3 comprises 14 residues.

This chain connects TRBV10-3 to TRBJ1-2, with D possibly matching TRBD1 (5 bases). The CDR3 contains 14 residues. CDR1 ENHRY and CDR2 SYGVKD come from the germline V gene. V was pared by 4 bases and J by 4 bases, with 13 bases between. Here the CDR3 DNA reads TGTGCCATCAGTGTGTCCACAGGCCCCTATGGCTACACCTTC. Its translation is CAISVSTGPYGYTF.

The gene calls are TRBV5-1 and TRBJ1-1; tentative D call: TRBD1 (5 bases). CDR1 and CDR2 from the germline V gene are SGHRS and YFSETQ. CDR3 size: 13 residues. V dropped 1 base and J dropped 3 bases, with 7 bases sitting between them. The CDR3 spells CASSLQGYTEAFF. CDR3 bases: TGCGCCAGCAGCTTGCAGGGTTACACTGAAGCTTTCTTT.